In this sample, the clone carrying this T cell receptor beta chain turned up a few times. What it binds is unknown. Unique molecular identifiers were present on the cDNA, and a universal primer site came from template switching. TCRdb re-analysed the 5' RACE reads in MiXCR, keeping a single row per CDR3 protein. The table includes about 330,000 distinct CDR3 sequences, approximately 13% detected once. The entry originates in a study of identical twins. Study conclusions and caveats: Analyses based on zero insertions could be partly confounded by invariant MAIT and iNKT cells. It was cross-sectional statistical analysis, not following the same donors, that the conclusions relied on.

The CDR3 has 19 residues. The same sample was also used in a study of yellow fever vaccine responses in identical twins. As that report states: Among the twins, the vaccine T cell response reportedly seemed partly convergent and partly personalized.

Source material: CD8+ T cells sorted from blood. The chain carries TRBV21-1 and TRBJ2-6. TRBV21-1 is a documented pseudogene. The clonotype comes from a woman aged 18-30 years in good health. CDR3 region: CASSNKRPSDDSGANVLTF. The CDR3 DNA follows: TGTGCCAGCAGCAACAAACGACCTTCCGATGACTCTGGGGCCAACGTCCTGACTTTC.